This T cell receptor (beta chain) was found in a study of blood T cell repertoires in COVID-19. The repertoire was sequenced with immunoSEQ multiplex PCR; TCRdb's copy has only in-frame clones and lacks some. The top ten hold roughly 2.3% of the sample, which has roughly 220,000 clones, roughly 85% seen once. The CDR3 length is 15 residues. Trimming removed 0 bases at V and 1 base at J, with 9 bases between. Germline V gene sequence: CDR1 SGHTA, CDR2 FQGNSA. The chain combines TRBV7-2 with TRBJ1-1; D is ambiguous. What was sequenced was peripheral blood. The receptor's source is a man younger than 40 who had recovered from COVID-19. The CDR3 protein is CASSLATTANTEAFF. As DNA, the CDR3 is TGTGCCAGCAGCTTAGCCACCACAGCGAACACTGAAGCTTTCTTT.